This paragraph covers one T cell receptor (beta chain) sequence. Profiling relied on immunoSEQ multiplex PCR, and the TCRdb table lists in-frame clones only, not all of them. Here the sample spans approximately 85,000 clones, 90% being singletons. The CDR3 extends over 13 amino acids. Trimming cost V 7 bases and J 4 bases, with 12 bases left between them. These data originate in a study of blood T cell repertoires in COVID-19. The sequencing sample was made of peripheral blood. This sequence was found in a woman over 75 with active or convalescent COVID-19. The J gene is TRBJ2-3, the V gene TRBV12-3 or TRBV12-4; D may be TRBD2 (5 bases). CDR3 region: CASIGERADTQYF. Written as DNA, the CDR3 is TGTGCCAGCATCGGGGAGAGGGCAGATACGCAGTATTTT.